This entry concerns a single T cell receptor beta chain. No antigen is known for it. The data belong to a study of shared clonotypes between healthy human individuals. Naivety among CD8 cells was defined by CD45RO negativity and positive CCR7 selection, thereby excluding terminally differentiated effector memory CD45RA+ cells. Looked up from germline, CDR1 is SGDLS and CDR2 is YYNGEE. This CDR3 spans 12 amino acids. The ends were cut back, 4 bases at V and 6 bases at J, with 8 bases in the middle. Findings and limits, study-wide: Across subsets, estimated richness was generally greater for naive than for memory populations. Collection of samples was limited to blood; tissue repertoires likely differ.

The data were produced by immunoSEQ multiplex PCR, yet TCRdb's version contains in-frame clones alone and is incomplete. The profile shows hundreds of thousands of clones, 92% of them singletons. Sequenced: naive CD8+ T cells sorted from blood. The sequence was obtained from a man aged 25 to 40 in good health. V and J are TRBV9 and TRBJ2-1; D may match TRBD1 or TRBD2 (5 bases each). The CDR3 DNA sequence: TGTGCCAGCAGCCCAGGGAGCAATGAGCAGTTCTTC. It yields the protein CASSPGSNEQFF.